These 27 T cell receptor beta chains were sequenced from one sample in a study of T cells in Graves' hyperthyroidism and ophthalmopathy (dated by TCRdb to between 2018 and 2021). The receptor library was made with multiplex PCR. TCRdb records Illumina HiSeq 2000 as the sequencer. The TCR beta CDR3 regions were amplified from the RNA transcripts. A first-round RT-PCR of the TCR CDR3 used the HTBI primer set with the Qiagen OneStep RT-PCR kit. TCRdb cleaned the public reads at Q25 with fastp, built clones with MiXCR and kept in-frame beta chains. Rows with one shared CDR3 protein collapse into an entry with the most common genes and DNA. The sample profile shows about 360,000 distinct CDR3 sequences; around 13% of them were found once. The top ten clones comprise 9.2% of the sample. Sequenced: blood. The receptors were sampled from a woman between 18 and 29 years old with Graves' hyperthyroidism.

This clonotype showed up many times. V is TRBV5-1 and J is TRBJ2-5, with D hard to call. This CDR3 has 14 amino acids. V was pared by 0 bases and J by 3 bases, with 9 bases between. Germline CDR1 reads SGHRS; CDR2 reads YFSETQ. CDR3 loop: CASSLARTEETQYF. DNA for the CDR3: TGCGCCAGCAGCTTGGCCCGGACGGAAGAGACCCAGTACTTC.

The chain has TRBV28 and TRBJ2-1; D unresolved. This CDR3 has 17 residues. Germline V gene sequence: CDR1 MDHEN, CDR2 SYDVKM. V was trimmed by 5 bases and J by 0 bases, leaving 17 bases between them. The chain's CDR3 is CASSPPRGWGSYNEQFF. In DNA form, the CDR3 reads TGTGCCAGCAGTCCCCCCCGAGGTTGGGGCTCCTACAATGAGCAGTTCTTC.

The sample holds many counts of this clonotype. V gene TRBV7-3 combines with J gene TRBJ1-4; D is uncertain. CDR1 is SGHTA and CDR2 is FQGTGA in the germline V gene. The length of the CDR3 is 14 residues. Trimming took off 4 bases at V and 10 bases at J, with 16 bases between the two ends. The CDR3 nucleotides read TGTGCCAGCAGCTCCTTTCGCTGGATGGGAAAACTGTTTTTT. Residues: CASSSFRWMGKLFF.

This clonotype was counted many times. The V gene is TRBV18, the J gene TRBJ1-2; D remains unclear. The germline V gene encodes CDR1 KGHSH and CDR2 LQKENI. The V end was cut by 2 bases, the J end by 3 bases, with 7 bases between. The CDR3 sequence is 13 residues long. The DNA of the CDR3 is TGTGCCAGCTCACCATCGAGAGACTATGGCTACACCTTC. Its protein is CASSPSRDYGYTF.

V and J are TRBV24-1 and TRBJ1-5, with D possibly matching TRBD1 (5 bases). The CDR3 is 14 residues long. The V gene lost 5 bases and the J gene lost 2 bases, with 9 bases spanning the gap. CDR1 is KGHDR and CDR2 is SFDVKD in the germline V gene. In nucleotides, the CDR3 is TGTGCCACCAGTGGAAGGGGAGGCAATCAGCCCCAGCATTTT. Translation gives CATSGRGGNQPQHF.

The table lists this clonotype with many counts. This chain links TRBV20-1 with TRBJ1-6, with 7 bases identical to TRBD1. Unmatched junction bases numbered 8, after V lost 6 bases and J lost 6 bases. The CDR3 consists of 14 residues. Germline V lookup: CDR1 DFQATT, CDR2 SNEGSKA (reference sequence). The CDR3 sequence is CSAHGQASNSPLHF. The CDR3 DNA reads as TGCAGTGCGCACGGACAGGCCTCTAATTCACCCCTCCACTTT.

There are many counts of this clonotype. The chain carries TRBV20-1 and TRBJ1-5; D is unclear. The CDR3 length is 13 residues. The germline V gene encodes CDR1 DFQATT and CDR2 SNEGSKA (reference sequence). V was clipped by 4 bases and J by 7 bases, with 14 bases between them. CDR3 protein: CSATPGSGQPQHF. The CDR3 coding sequence is TGCAGTGCTACCCCGGGGTCGGGGCAGCCCCAGCATTTT.

This clonotype was detected only a few times. This sequence joins TRBV7-9 and TRBJ2-3; D may match TRBD1 or TRBD2 (6 bases each). CDR3 length: 15 residues. V was clipped by 3 bases and J by 7 bases, with 17 bases between them. In germline, CDR1 is SEHNR, CDR2 FQNEAQ (reference sequence). The CDR3 coding sequence is TGTGCCAGCAGCTTTGGGGACTGGGACACGAATACGCAGTATTTT. Protein product: CASSFGDWDTNTQYF.

The V gene is TRBV5-4, the J gene TRBJ2-7; D is possibly TRBD1 (6 bases). Germline V gives CDR1 SGHNT, CDR2 YYREEE (reference sequence). The CDR3 consists of 16 residues. The V end lost 5 bases, the J end lost 4 bases, and 22 bases lay between the germline ends. The CDR3 DNA is TGTGCCAGCAGACCCGGGACACAGGGTAATGTTTACGAGCAGTACTTC. Amino acid sequence: CASRPGTQGNVYEQYF.

This clonotype showed up just a few times. CDR3 nucleotides: TGTGCCAGCAGCCAGTTGGGACAGCTCACTGAAGCTTTCTTT. Protein product: CASSQLGQLTEAFF. The chain has TRBV14 and TRBJ1-1, with 7 bases matching TRBD1. In germline, CDR1 is SGHDN, CDR2 FVKESK. This CDR3 has 14 residues. Trimming cost V 3 bases and J 4 bases; bases outside gene matches: 5.

The chain links TRBV5-4 to TRBJ1-5, with D possibly matching TRBD1 (5 bases). The CDR3 loop spans 15 amino acids. The germline V gene encodes CDR1 SGHNT and CDR2 YYREEE (reference sequence). The V and J ends lost 0 bases and 6 bases respectively, with 13 bases between them. The chain's CDR3 is CASSLGRGEGQPQHF. DNA of the CDR3: TGTGCCAGCAGCTTGGGTAGAGGGGAGGGTCAGCCCCAGCATTTT.

This clonotype has at least ten counts. V and J are TRBV28 and TRBJ2-6; D is uncertain. The V gene lost 6 bases and the J gene lost 0 bases, with 12 bases spanning the gap. Per the germline V gene, CDR1 is MDHEN and CDR2 is SYDVKM. CDR3 length: 16 amino acids. The CDR3 DNA reads TGTGCCAGCAGCCCCGCCGAGTACTCTGGGGCCAACGTCCTGACTTTC. This encodes CASSPAEYSGANVLTF.

This clonotype was observed a few times. The chain employs TRBV27 and TRBJ1-4, with 11 positions matching TRBD1. The CDR3 loop spans 15 amino acids. The junction had 7 bases not matched to a gene; V was cut back by 5 bases and J by 8 bases. CDR1 and CDR2 from the germline V gene are MNHEY and SMNVEV (reference sequence). In DNA form, the CDR3 reads TGTGCCAGCAGTCCAGGGACAGGGGGACGGGAAAAACTGTTTTTT. Its translation is CASSPGTGGREKLFF. The full variable domain, in which reference TRBV27 and TRBJ1-4 provide the parts outside the CDR3, is EAQVTQNPRYLITVTGKKLTVTCSQNMNHEYMSWYRQDPGLGLRQIYYSMNVEVTDKGDVPEGYKVSRKEKRNFPLILESPSPNQTSLYFCASSPGTGGREKLFFGSGTQLSVL.

This clonotype was recorded at least ten times. The chain combines TRBV7-3 with TRBJ1-1; no clear D. The germline V and J ends were trimmed by 5 bases and 3 bases, with 28 bases remaining between them. The CDR3 extends over 19 amino acids. CDR1 SGHTA and CDR2 FQGTGA come from the germline V gene. Here the CDR3 reads CASSPHWLGRETADTEAFF. The CDR3 nucleotides are TGTGCCAGCAGCCCCCACTGGTTAGGTCGGGAAACAGCGGACACTGAAGCTTTCTTT.

This chain uses TRBV5-8 with TRBJ1-5; D is perhaps TRBD1 (5 bases). CDR1 is SGHTS, CDR2 YDEGEE, per germline. Trimming removed 0 bases from V and 3 bases from J, with 16 bases in between. The CDR3 totals 17 residues. CDR3 sequence: CASSLGGGGTSNQPQHF. CDR3 nucleotide sequence: TGTGCCAGCAGCTTGGGAGGCGGGGGTACCTCCAATCAGCCCCAGCATTTT.

With regard to this clonotype: Germline is not matched at one junction end, which may reflect a read error. This chain connects TRBV20-1 to TRBJ2-1; a possible D gene is TRBD2 (7 bases). The germline gives CDR1 DFQATT, CDR2 SNEGSKA (reference sequence). The CDR3 loop spans 12 amino acids. As DNA, the CDR3 is TGCAGTGCTAGCGGGGGGCTCAATGAGCAGTCCTTC. This codes for CSASGGLNEQSF.

This clonotype was seen a few times. The chain combines TRBV15 with TRBJ2-3, with 7 positions matching TRBD1. The CDR3 loop spans 15 amino acids. V lost 5 bases and J lost 2; bases outside the gene matches: 7. Germline V CDR1 and CDR2: LNHNV, YYDKDF (reference sequence). The CDR3 DNA reads as TGTGCCACCAGCTCCGAGGGGACAGCCACAGATACGCAGTATTTT. Its protein product is CATSSEGTATDTQYF.

This clonotype showed up many times. V is TRBV20-1 and J is TRBJ1-5, with 7 bases matching TRBD1. Germline CDR1 reads DFQATT; CDR2 reads SNEGSKA (reference sequence). This CDR3 has 14 amino acids. The J segment lost 0 bases and the V segment lost 6 bases, leaving 5 bases of the junction unmatched. DNA for the CDR3: TGCAGTGCCACCGGGACAGATAGCAATCAGCCCCAGCATTTT. Residues: CSATGTDSNQPQHF.

The chain combines TRBV6-1 with TRBJ2-3; 10 nucleotides line up with TRBD2. Germline V lookup: CDR1 MNHNS, CDR2 SASEGT. Trimming removed 7 bases from V and 1 base from J; junction bases left unmatched: 5. This CDR3 is built from 15 residues. CDR3 loop: CASTSGLAGTDTQYF. Here the CDR3 DNA reads TGTGCCAGCACTTCAGGACTAGCGGGCACAGATACGCAGTATTTT.

At least ten counts were recorded for this clonotype. The chain links TRBV2 to TRBJ1-5; TRBD1 matches at 7 bases. V lost 4 bases to trimming and J lost 2 bases; unmatched junction nucleotides: 20. The CDR3 contains 20 residues. Germline lookup yields CDR1 SNHLY and CDR2 FYNNEI. The CDR3 spells CASSVPGPGGASIGNQPQHF. CDR3 nucleotide sequence: TGTGCCAGCAGTGTCCCCGGCCCAGGGGGAGCGTCAATAGGCAATCAGCCCCAGCATTTT.

This clonotype was seen ten or more times. CDR3 sequence: CASSSQGGISSYEQYF. CDR3 in DNA: TGCGCCAGCAGCTCCCAGGGGGGGATAAGCTCCTACGAGCAGTACTTC. This chain links TRBV5-1 with TRBJ2-7; D may correspond to TRBD1 or TRBD2 (7 bases each). Between the trimmed V and J ends, which lost 3 bases and 0 bases, there was a span of 16 bases. There are 16 residues in the CDR3. Germline V gene lookup returns CDR1 SGHRS and CDR2 YFSETQ.

This clonotype was counted ten times or more. V gene TRBV3-1 combines with J gene TRBJ2-2; D unresolved. This CDR3 region has 16 residues. V lost 0 bases and J 3 bases, leaving 11 bases between the germline ends. Per germline, CDR1 LGHDT and CDR2 YNNKEL (reference sequence). The CDR3 is CASSQDKYVDTGELFF. In DNA, the CDR3 is TGTGCCAGCAGCCAAGATAAATATGTCGACACCGGGGAGCTGTTTTTT.

This clonotype was found many times. This chain links TRBV5-1 with TRBJ2-5; 7 bases agree with TRBD1. The ends lost 6 bases at V and 5 bases at J; junction bases unmatched: 1. The CDR3 is 11 residues long. Germline lookup yields CDR1 SGHRS and CDR2 YFSETQ. In DNA, the CDR3 is TGCGCCAGCAACAGGGGTGAGACCCAGTACTTC. Amino acids: CASNRGETQYF.

The chain couples TRBV11-2 to TRBJ1-1; D ambiguous. V was clipped by 3 bases and J by 3 bases, with 11 bases between them. The CDR3 is made up of 14 amino acids. Germline-derived CDR1 and CDR2 are SGHAT and FQNNGV. Here the CDR3 reads CASSFATADTEAFF. CDR3 in DNA: TGTGCCAGCAGCTTCGCCACCGCGGACACTGAAGCTTTCTTT.

The sample holds many counts of this clonotype. The V call is TRBV27, the J call TRBJ1-1; TRBD1 might be the D (6 bases). Germline loops: CDR1 MNHEY, CDR2 SMNVEV (reference sequence). The germline V and J ends were trimmed by 6 bases and 4 bases, with 18 bases remaining between them. CDR3 length: 15 residues. The CDR3 bases are TGTGCCAGCAGAGACAGCCAGTTAGGGGGCACTGAAGCTTTCTTT. Amino acid sequence: CASRDSQLGGTEAFF.

This clonotype was picked up many times. The V call is TRBV5-1, the J call TRBJ1-1; possibly TRBD1 for D (6 bases). This CDR3 has 14 amino acids. Between the trimmed V and J ends, which lost 0 bases and 4 bases, there was a span of 10 bases. Germline V lookup: CDR1 SGHRS, CDR2 YFSETQ. The CDR3 DNA sequence: TGCGCCAGCAGCTTGGAGGGCAGGGGCACTGAAGCTTTCTTT. It translates to CASSLEGRGTEAFF.

For this clonotype: A read error may account for a junction end that differs from germline. The chain is built from TRBV11-2 and TRBJ1-6, with TRBD1 matching 7 bases. This CDR3 is built from 13 residues. CDR1 and CDR2 from the germline V gene are SGHAT and FQNNGV. The CDR3 coding sequence is TGTGCCAGCAGCTTAAATGGAGGGGGCCCCGAGGACTTT. Its translation: CASSLNGGGPEDF.